The clone carrying this T cell receptor beta chain was seen only a few times. Its antigen remains unidentified. This sample was taken from a study of Ad26.COV2.S vaccination and SARS-CoV-2 variants. Study results and caveats: Vaccinees showed greater spike-specific TCR breadth than placebo recipients.

Libraries were prepared by immunoSEQ multiplex PCR; TCRdb keeps only in-frame clonotypes and omits some of them. The sample lists some 340,000 clones; about 82% were seen once. Treatment denoted: roughly 19 received Ad26.COV2.S at low or high dose, single or two shots; about 5 received placebo; per-sample allocation not given. Specimens were obtained on day 63 following the first vaccine or placebo injection. Germline CDR1 and CDR2: SGHRS and YFSETQ. Trimming took 4 bases from V and 7 from J; bases not matched to a gene: 7. The CDR3 is 15 amino acids. The source is a person aged 18-65 years who received the Ad26.COV2.S COVID-19 vaccine or a placebo. The source was peripheral blood, collected in a trial of Ad26.COV2.S vaccine versus placebo. This chain links TRBV5-1 with TRBJ2-4, with TRBD2 matching over 11 bases. The CDR3 bases are TGCGCCAGCAGCCCGCCATTAGCGGGGGGGAACATTCAGTACTTC. Translating it yields CASSPPLAGGNIQYF.